This TCR beta chain was documented in a study of blood T cell repertoires in COVID-19. At the level of the study: Samples came from the United States, Italy and Spain, spanning acute and convalescent COVID-19. PBMCs, B-cell-depleted T cells, or T cells were the source of the cDNA or gDNA that made up the material.

This CDR3 contains 15 residues. Germline V gives CDR1 LNHDA, CDR2 SQIVND (reference sequence). After removal of 1 base from V and 4 bases from J, the junction contained 4 bases not matched to a gene. Some clones are missing from TCRdb's copy, which holds only in-frame ones; the method was immunoSEQ multiplex PCR. The sample has fewer than 400,000 clones; approximately 88% are singletons. Material for sequencing was PBMCs or T cells enriched from blood (not recorded which). The rearrangement uses TRBV19 and TRBJ2-5, with 9 bases identical to TRBD2. The source of this sequence is a man aged 60 to 69 who had recovered from COVID-19. CDR3 nucleotides: TGTGCCAGTAGTATAGGTGGAGCGGGAGGAGAGACCCAGTACTTC. It codes for CASSIGGAGGETQYF. The full variable domain, in which reference TRBV19 and TRBJ2-5 provide the parts outside the CDR3, is DGGITQSPKYLFRKEGQNVTLSCEQNLNHDAMYWYRQDPGQGLRLIYYSQIVNDFQKGDIAEGYSVSREKKESFPLTVTSAQKNPTAFYLCASSIGGAGGETQYFGPGTRLLVL.